One sample yielded the 17 T cell receptor beta chains listed below, sequenced in a study of T cells in Graves' hyperthyroidism and ophthalmopathy. Amplification yielded TCR beta CDR3 regions, with RNA transcripts as the source. HTBI primers drove first-round RT-PCR of the TCR CDR3. TCRdb fed the multiplex PCR reads into MiXCR, producing one record per CDR3 protein. The sample contains 40,000 to 65,000 distinct CDR3 sequences, under 50% of which appear only once. Specimen: blood. The receptors were sampled from a woman in her 50s with Graves' ophthalmopathy.

The genes are TRBV7-3 and TRBJ1-5, with a weak D call TRBD1 (5 bases). The CDR3 is made up of 15 amino acids. The V gene's germline CDR1 is SGHTA and CDR2 FQGTGA. V dropped 5 bases and J dropped 6 bases, with 17 bases sitting between them. The CDR3 is CASSPEAGSGQPQHF. The CDR3 DNA reads TGTGCCAGCAGCCCCGAGGCAGGGTCGGGTCAGCCCCAGCATTTT.

The gene calls are TRBV7-9 and TRBJ2-3, with 8 bases lining up with TRBD1. The CDR3 length is 15 residues. The trim removed 4 bases at V and 3 bases at J, leaving 6 bases unmatched. Per the germline V gene, CDR1 is SEHNR and CDR2 is FQNEAQ (reference sequence). In DNA, the CDR3 is TGTGCCAGCAGCTCTGGACAGGGTACGACAGATACGCAGTATTTT. It encodes CASSSGQGTTDTQYF.

The CDR3 nucleotides read TGTGCCACCAGCAGAGATACCCAGGCCGGGCAGCCCCAGCATTTT. Its translation: CATSRDTQAGQPQHF. The rearrangement joins TRBV15 to TRBJ1-5; unclear D gene. Germline CDR1 LNHNV, CDR2 YYDKDF (reference sequence). This CDR3 spans 15 amino acids. Trimming removed 0 bases at V and 7 bases at J, with 13 bases between. Drawing the rest from reference TRBV15 and TRBJ1-5, the complete variable domain is DAMVIQNPRYQVTQFGKPVTLSCSQTLNHNVMYWYQQKSSQAPKLLFHYYDKDFNNEADTPDNFQSRRPNTSFCFLDIRSPGLGDTAMYLCATSRDTQAGQPQHFGDGTRLSIL.

By sample fraction, this clonotype is medium-sized (0.01 to 0.1%). This chain connects TRBV9 to TRBJ2-7; D tentatively reads TRBD1 or TRBD2 (5 bases each). CDR3 length: 13 amino acids. Per germline, CDR1 SGDLS and CDR2 YYNGEE. Trimming pared 4 bases from V and 0 bases from J, leaving 8 bases between. CDR3 sequence reads: CASSPGTSYEQYF. Written as DNA, the CDR3 is TGTGCCAGCAGCCCTGGGACCTCCTACGAGCAGTACTTC.

This clonotype was seen ten or more times. The chain links TRBV20-1 to TRBJ2-7, with TRBD2 identical over 7 bases. Germline CDR1 is DFQATT and CDR2 is SNEGSKA (reference sequence). Trimming took 0 bases from V and 5 from J; bases not matched to a gene: 13. The CDR3 length is 16 residues. The CDR3 reads CSARDARGGVGNEQYF. The CDR3 DNA sequence: TGCAGTGCTAGAGATGCTAGGGGAGGGGTTGGGAACGAGCAGTACTTC.

The rearrangement uses TRBV29-1 and TRBJ2-7, with 9 nucleotides matching TRBD1. The CDR3 runs 14 residues. Germline trimming cut 4 bases from V and 2 bases from J; bases unmatched to any gene: 6. CDR1 is SQVTM, CDR2 ANQGSEA, per germline. The CDR3 loop is CSVAGTGIPYEQYF. CDR3 bases: TGCAGCGTTGCGGGGACAGGGATTCCCTACGAGCAGTACTTC.

A remark on this clonotype: The CDR3 ends on some other residue instead of the conserved phenylalanine or tryptophan, so this is likely a read error. The chain couples TRBV9 to TRBJ1-4, with TRBD1 matching over 9 bases. The length of the CDR3 is 15 residues. The germline V gene has CDR1 SGDLS and CDR2 YYNGEE. The CDR3 DNA follows: TGTGCCAGCGGCGTATACGGACAGGGGAGTGAAAAACTGTTTTCT. It specifies CASGVYGQGSEKLFS.

For the CDR3, the DNA is TGTGCCAGCAGCAGAGGGACAGGGGCGGCCTACGAGCAGTACTTC. Encoded protein: CASSRGTGAAYEQYF. This chain links TRBV7-2 with TRBJ2-7; 10 nucleotides match TRBD1. The J segment lost 2 bases and the V segment lost 5 bases, leaving 6 bases of the junction unmatched. The CDR3 consists of 15 residues. In germline, CDR1 is SGHTA, CDR2 FQGNSA.

The sample holds many counts of this clonotype. The chain couples TRBV5-1 to TRBJ2-5; D is unclear. The CDR3 extends over 12 amino acids. V was cut by 1 base and J by 5 bases, with 6 bases left in between. CDR1 SGHRS and CDR2 YFSETQ come from the germline V gene. CDR3 sequence (DNA): TGCGCCAGCAGCTTGATTGGGGAGACCCAGTACTTC. Its translation is CASSLIGETQYF.

This clonotype was detected ten times or more. The chain uses TRBV9 and TRBJ1-6; TRBD1 matches 10 bases. This CDR3 has 17 residues. With V trimmed by 0 bases and J by 5 bases, 5 bases remained unmatched. CDR1 is SGDLS and CDR2 is YYNGEE in the germline V gene. The CDR3 coding sequence is TGTGCCAGCAGCGTAGAGGGACAGGGGACTGATAATTCACCCCTCCACTTT. Protein: CASSVEGQGTDNSPLHF.

This chain joins TRBV9 and TRBJ2-2; the match to TRBD1 covers 8 bases. The CDR3 spans 15 residues. From germline, CDR1 is SGDLS and CDR2 YYNGEE. V shed 4 bases, J shed 6 bases, and the junction held 8 bases outside the gene matches. In nucleotides, the CDR3 is TGTGCCAGCAGCCCCAGACAGGGGTCTCCCGGGGAGCTGTTTTTT. Protein: CASSPRQGSPGELFF.

This clonotype showed up just once. The V gene is TRBV10-3, the J gene TRBJ2-5; tentative D call: TRBD1 (6 bases). There are 12 residues in the CDR3. Germline CDR1 and CDR2: ENHRY and SYGVKD. V was clipped by 10 bases and J by 4 bases, with 13 bases between them. The CDR3, as DNA: TGTGCCACCTCAGGGGAAGGAGAGACCCAGTACTTC. The encoded protein is CATSGEGETQYF.

This clonotype showed up many times. This sequence joins TRBV6-6 and TRBJ1-5, with a possible D match to TRBD1 (5 bases). This CDR3 is built from 12 residues. Trimming took off 8 bases at V and 4 bases at J, with 9 bases between the two ends. CDR1 and CDR2 from the germline V gene are MNHNY and SVGAGI (reference sequence). CDR3 nucleotide sequence: TGTGCCAGCCAAGGACAAAATCAGCCCCAGCATTTT. Its protein is CASQGQNQPQHF.

As for this clonotype: Mismatch with germline at one junction end may stem from a read error. This chain connects TRBV7-8 to TRBJ2-1; 9 nucleotides line up with TRBD1. The CDR3 sequence is 16 residues long. Germline V gives CDR1 SGHVS, CDR2 FQNEAQ. CDR3 in amino acids: CASSPQDRGSYNEQLF. Written as DNA, the CDR3 is TGTGCCAGCAGCCCGCAGGACAGGGGATCCTACAATGAACAGCTCTTC.

This clonotype was recorded many times. The chain uses TRBV6-1 and TRBJ2-3; 14 bases fit TRBD2. The CDR3 totals 14 residues. V was pared by 1 base and J by 10 bases, with 1 base of the junction left unmatched. The germline V gene encodes CDR1 MNHNS and CDR2 SASEGT. For the CDR3, the DNA is TGTGCCAGCAGTGAAGGGACTAGCGGGGGGCCGCAGTATTTT. It yields the protein CASSEGTSGGPQYF.

At least ten counts were recorded for this clonotype. The chain carries TRBV2 and TRBJ2-2; D unclear. The V and J ends lost 2 bases and 4 bases respectively, with 5 bases between them. The CDR3 covers 13 residues. In germline, CDR1 is SNHLY, CDR2 FYNNEI. DNA of the CDR3: TGTGCCAGCAGTGAAAGGAGCACCGGGGAGCTGTTTTTT. As protein: CASSERSTGELFF.

With respect to this clonotype: Just one base apart from a much larger clone, this may be a read error. The CDR3 here is CASRGQAPYEKLFF. In DNA form, the CDR3 reads TGTGCCAGCAGGGGACAGGCCCCTTATGAAAAACTGTTTTTT. The chain carries TRBV6-1 and TRBJ1-4; 8 bases map to TRBD1. The V gene's germline CDR1 is MNHNS and CDR2 SASEGT. The CDR3 runs 14 residues. J was trimmed by 6 bases and V by 6 bases; bases with no gene match: 6.